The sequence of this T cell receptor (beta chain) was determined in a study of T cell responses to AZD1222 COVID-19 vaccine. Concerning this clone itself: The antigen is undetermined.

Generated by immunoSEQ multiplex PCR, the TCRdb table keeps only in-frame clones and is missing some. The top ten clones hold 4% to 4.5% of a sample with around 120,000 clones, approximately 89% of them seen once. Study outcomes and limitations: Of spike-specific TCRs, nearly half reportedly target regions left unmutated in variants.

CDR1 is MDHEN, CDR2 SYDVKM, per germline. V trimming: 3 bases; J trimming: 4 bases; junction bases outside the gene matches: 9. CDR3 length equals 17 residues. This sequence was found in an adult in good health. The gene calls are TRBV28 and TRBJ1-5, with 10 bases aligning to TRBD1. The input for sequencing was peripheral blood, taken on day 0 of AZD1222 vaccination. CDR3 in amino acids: CASSFIGQGDWNQPQHF. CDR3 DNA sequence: TGTGCCAGCAGTTTTATCGGACAGGGGGATTGGAATCAGCCCCAGCATTTT.